This is a list of T cell receptor beta chains from one sample in a study of T-cell reconstitution after alpha-beta-depleted transplantation in children. TCRdb reprocessed the PCR reads with MiXCR, giving one entry per CDR3 protein. This sample has about 610,000 distinct CDR3 sequences, with roughly a tenth found just once. This specimen was PBMCs from the stem cell graft donor, taken from the stem cell graft. The receptors shown here come from a human donor who donated a stem cell graft to a child with acute myeloid leukemia. The CDR3 runs from the conserved cysteine through the conserved F or W. Expanded clones get a size class; other rows say once, few or many, or leave the size out.

v_call: TRBV6-1; cdr3_length: 15; clone_size: few; cdr3_aa: CASSLTSGRGYEQYF
v_call: TRBV5-1; cdr3_length: 14; clone_size: many; cdr3_aa: CASSLGQIYNEQFF
v_call: TRBV9; cdr3_length: 15; clone_size: many; cdr3_aa: CASSPRLAGSSEQFF
v_call: TRBV15; cdr3_length: 16; clone_size: many; cdr3_aa: CATSRDLWTSGYEQYF
v_call: TRBV12-3/TRBV12-4; cdr3_length: 19; clone_size: many; cdr3_aa: CASSPLNSNLAGVPDTQYF
v_call: TRBV2; cdr3_length: 17; clone_size: NA; cdr3_aa: CASSVTSEGQGGQPQHF
v_call: TRBV7-9; cdr3_length: 13; clone_size: NA; cdr3_aa: CASSPLHYYEQYF
v_call: TRBV5-1; cdr3_length: 16; clone_size: many; cdr3_aa: CASSHPSSGTYNEQFF
v_call: TRBV20-1; cdr3_length: 12; clone_size: few; cdr3_aa: CSAGEGTDTQYF
v_call: TRBV7-8; cdr3_length: 16; clone_size: NA; cdr3_aa: CASSLWREHGGETQYF
v_call: TRBV7-7; cdr3_length: 13; clone_size: few; cdr3_aa: CASSLKGGGELFF
v_call: TRBV5-1; cdr3_length: 15; clone_size: few; cdr3_aa: CASSLIAGAGDTQYF
v_call: TRBV7-2; cdr3_length: 15; clone_size: few; cdr3_aa: CASSLTVQTNTEAFF
v_call: TRBV9; cdr3_length: 17; clone_size: NA; cdr3_aa: CASSPRTSPGVAETQYF
v_call: TRBV20-1; cdr3_length: 12; clone_size: few; cdr3_aa: CSARRYADTQYF
v_call: TRBV28; cdr3_length: 15; clone_size: few; cdr3_aa: CASRLAGATYNEQFF
v_call: TRBV20-1; cdr3_length: 16; clone_size: NA; cdr3_aa: CSARERSGRTYNEQFF
v_call: TRBV20-1; cdr3_length: 15; clone_size: NA; cdr3_aa: CSAAWDRATKNIQYF
v_call: TRBV7-9; cdr3_length: 17; clone_size: NA; cdr3_aa: CASISPRAELLYNEQFF
v_call: TRBV18; cdr3_length: 15; clone_size: few; cdr3_aa: CASSLGQGLEQPQHF
v_call: TRBV7-3; cdr3_length: 13; clone_size: few; cdr3_aa: CASEGATNEKLFF
v_call: TRBV5-1; cdr3_length: 16; clone_size: few; cdr3_aa: CASSLPSGRGQETQYF
v_call: TRBV9; cdr3_length: 15; clone_size: many; cdr3_aa: CASSAGTSNYNEQFF
v_call: TRBV7-3; cdr3_length: 14; clone_size: few; cdr3_aa: CASSERSLASPQYF
v_call: TRBV4-3; cdr3_length: 15; clone_size: NA; cdr3_aa: CASSQDRARQETQYF
v_call: TRBV28; cdr3_length: 15; clone_size: few; cdr3_aa: CASSLGSLGQETQYF
v_call: TRBV2; cdr3_length: 15; clone_size: few; cdr3_aa: CASSPGPRRVYEQYF
v_call: TRBV4-1; cdr3_length: 19; clone_size: NA; cdr3_aa: CASSQDRTGTGARNTEAFF
v_call: TRBV7-3; cdr3_length: 15; clone_size: few; cdr3_aa: CASSVQPGQSYEQYF
v_call: TRBV20-1; cdr3_length: 14; clone_size: NA; cdr3_aa: CSARLGSASLEQYF
v_call: TRBV7-2; cdr3_length: 14; clone_size: few; cdr3_aa: CASSLVEVAAEQFF
v_call: TRBV30; cdr3_length: 15; clone_size: NA; cdr3_aa: CAWRITLTGWDEAFF
v_call: TRBV12-3/TRBV12-4; cdr3_length: 13; clone_size: few; cdr3_aa: CASSLSLEQPQHF
v_call: TRBV12-3/TRBV12-4; cdr3_length: 14; clone_size: few; cdr3_aa: CASTDAGSYNEQFF
v_call: TRBV4-3; cdr3_length: 17; clone_size: NA; cdr3_aa: CASSQDTTGLTGETQYF
v_call: TRBV20-1; cdr3_length: 12; clone_size: many; cdr3_aa: CSARHTADTQYF
v_call: TRBV5-1; cdr3_length: 16; clone_size: NA; cdr3_aa: CASSLDRAGSSYEQYF
v_call: TRBV29-1; cdr3_length: 16; clone_size: many; cdr3_aa: CSHPGELGRTYNEQFF
v_call: TRBV12-3/TRBV12-4; cdr3_length: 14; clone_size: few; cdr3_aa: CASSSTGTNYGYTF
v_call: TRBV9; cdr3_length: 17; clone_size: NA; cdr3_aa: CASSVTSGSASGNEQFF
v_call: TRBV20-1; cdr3_length: 15; clone_size: few; cdr3_aa: CSALGVERRSDTQYF
v_call: TRBV20-1; cdr3_length: 17; clone_size: NA; cdr3_aa: CSARQGTGERTRGEQFF
v_call: TRBV5-1; cdr3_length: 16; clone_size: NA; cdr3_aa: CASSPGQIATNEKLFF
v_call: TRBV15; cdr3_length: 15; clone_size: NA; cdr3_aa: CATSRDSLSNEKLFF
v_call: TRBV7-2; cdr3_length: 13; clone_size: NA; cdr3_aa: CASSLAIEGEQYF
v_call: TRBV20-1; cdr3_length: 15; clone_size: NA; cdr3_aa: CSALSPRQGSFEQYF
v_call: TRBV21-1; cdr3_length: 13; clone_size: many; cdr3_aa: CASREILGDTQYF
v_call: TRBV5-1; cdr3_length: 16; clone_size: NA; cdr3_aa: CASSSGLAGPGETQYF
v_call: TRBV29-1; cdr3_length: 15; clone_size: NA; cdr3_aa: CSVVLRADGNEKLFF
v_call: TRBV7-2; cdr3_length: 16; clone_size: NA; cdr3_aa: CASSLASGRRGDTQYF
v_call: TRBV28; cdr3_length: 13; clone_size: NA; cdr3_aa: CASRGTSNQPQHF
v_call: TRBV7-3; cdr3_length: 14; clone_size: many; cdr3_aa: CASSRQGKGNEQFF
v_call: TRBV4-1; cdr3_length: 13; clone_size: NA; cdr3_aa: CASSQVPNYEQYF
v_call: TRBV5-1; cdr3_length: 14; clone_size: few; cdr3_aa: CASSSAQGNTEAFF
v_call: TRBV15; cdr3_length: 15; clone_size: NA; cdr3_aa: CATSRDPGISYEQYF
v_call: TRBV5-8; cdr3_length: 15; clone_size: few; cdr3_aa: CASSDQPATNEKLFF
v_call: TRBV5-1; cdr3_length: 14; clone_size: NA; cdr3_aa: CASSLGDKRGELFF